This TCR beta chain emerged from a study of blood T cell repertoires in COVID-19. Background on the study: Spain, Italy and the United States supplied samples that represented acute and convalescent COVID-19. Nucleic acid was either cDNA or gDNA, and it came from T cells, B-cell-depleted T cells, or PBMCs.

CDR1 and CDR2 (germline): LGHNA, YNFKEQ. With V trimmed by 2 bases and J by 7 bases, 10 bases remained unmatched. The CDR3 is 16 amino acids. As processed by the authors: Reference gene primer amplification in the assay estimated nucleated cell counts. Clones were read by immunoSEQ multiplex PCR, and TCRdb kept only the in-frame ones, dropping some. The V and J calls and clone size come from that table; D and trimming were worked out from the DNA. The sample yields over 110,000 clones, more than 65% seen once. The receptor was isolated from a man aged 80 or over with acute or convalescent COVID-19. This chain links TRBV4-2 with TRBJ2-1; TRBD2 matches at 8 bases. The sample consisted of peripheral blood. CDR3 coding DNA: TGTGCCAGCAGCCAACTTGGAGCGGGGGTGAATAATGAGCAGTTCTTC. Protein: CASSQLGAGVNNEQFF.